These T cell receptor beta chains were read from a single sample in a study of CD8+ T cells in alopecia areata. The repertoire was sequenced with immunoSEQ multiplex PCR; TCRdb's copy has only in-frame clones and lacks some. The data show about 82,000 clones, just over 50% seen once. Sequenced sample: NKG2D-high CD8+ T cells sorted from blood. The receptors derive from a human donor with alopecia areata. The CDR3 runs from the conserved cysteine through the conserved F or W. Fields, in order: CDR3 DNA, CDR3 protein, V gene, CDR3 length, clone size, D gene, J gene. A D gene is named only where the DNA matches it firmly. Some rows mark clone size as missing; the rest say once, few, many or name a class of expanded clone.

CDR3nt: TGTGCCAGCAGTGTGAGCGGGGGGGTGGACGAGCAGTACTTC; CDR3aa: CASSVSGGVDEQYF; v_gene: TRBV2; len: 14; abundance: few; d_gene: TRBD2; j_gene: TRBJ2-7
CDR3nt: TGCGCCAGCAGCTCCTCAGGGGAGGTGGGGTTCTTC; CDR3aa: CASSSSGEVGFF; v_gene: TRBV5-1; len: 12; abundance: NA; d_gene: NA; j_gene: TRBJ2-1
CDR3nt: TGTGCCAGCAGCTACGGGCCTGAGCAGTTCTTC; CDR3aa: CASSYGPEQFF; v_gene: TRBV7-2; len: 11; abundance: few; d_gene: NA; j_gene: TRBJ2-1
CDR3nt: TGTGCCAGCAGCCAAGTCAGAGGGGCCACCTACGAGCAGTACTTC; CDR3aa: CASSQVRGATYEQYF; v_gene: TRBV14; len: 15; abundance: NA; d_gene: NA; j_gene: TRBJ2-7
CDR3nt: TGTGCCAGCAGTGGGACTAGCGGGGGATCCTACGAGCAGTACTTC; CDR3aa: CASSGTSGGSYEQYF; v_gene: TRBV2; len: 15; abundance: few; d_gene: TRBD2; j_gene: TRBJ2-7
CDR3nt: TGCAGCGTTACCGGGACAGGGGGCGTCTACGAGCAGTACTTC; CDR3aa: CSVTGTGGVYEQYF; v_gene: TRBV29-1; len: 14; abundance: NA; d_gene: TRBD1; j_gene: TRBJ2-7
CDR3nt: TGTGCCAGCACGGGACTAGTCAATGAGCAGTTCTTC; CDR3aa: CASTGLVNEQFF; v_gene: TRBV7-9; len: 12; abundance: NA; d_gene: TRBD2; j_gene: TRBJ2-1
CDR3nt: TGTGCCAGCAGCCACCGTGAAGCTTTCTTT; CDR3aa: CASSHREAFF; v_gene: TRBV2; len: 10; abundance: NA; d_gene: NA; j_gene: TRBJ1-1
CDR3nt: TGTGCCAGCAGGGCCCTGGCTGCGGTGGAGACCCAGTACTTC; CDR3aa: CASRALAAVETQYF; v_gene: TRBV2; len: 14; abundance: NA; d_gene: NA; j_gene: TRBJ2-5
CDR3nt: TGTGCCAGCAGTTGGACCGGGGGAAATCAGCCCCAGCATTTT; CDR3aa: CASSWTGGNQPQHF; v_gene: TRBV28; len: 14; abundance: NA; d_gene: NA; j_gene: TRBJ1-5
CDR3nt: TGCGCCAGCAGCTCCTTGGGAACTGAAGCTTTCTTT; CDR3aa: CASSSLGTEAFF; v_gene: TRBV5-1; len: 12; abundance: NA; d_gene: NA; j_gene: TRBJ1-1
CDR3nt: TGTGCCACCAGAGAACAGGGGGCGATCCACGAGCAGTACTTC; CDR3aa: CATREQGAIHEQYF; v_gene: TRBV15; len: 14; abundance: few; d_gene: TRBD1; j_gene: TRBJ2-7
CDR3nt: TGTGCCAGCTCGGAAAGGGTAGAAGAGCAGTACTTC; CDR3aa: CASSERVEEQYF; v_gene: TRBV2; len: 12; abundance: NA; d_gene: NA; j_gene: TRBJ2-7
CDR3nt: TGTGCCAGCAGCTCCTCTCCGGGGGCGCGGTTCGGAGCTTTCTTT; CDR3aa: CASSSSPGARFGAFF; v_gene: TRBV27; len: 15; abundance: NA; d_gene: NA; j_gene: TRBJ1-1
CDR3nt: TGCGCCAGCAGCTTGAATGGAGTAGGGGGACACGGGATCTACGAGCAGTACTTC; CDR3aa: CASSLNGVGGHGIYEQYF; v_gene: TRBV5-1; len: 18; abundance: NA; d_gene: NA; j_gene: TRBJ2-7
CDR3nt: TGTGCCAGCAGTCATACGGGACTCCTAGACGACTTC; CDR3aa: CASSHTGLLDDF; v_gene: TRBV28; len: 12; abundance: NA; d_gene: NA; j_gene: TRBJ1-2
CDR3nt: TGTGCCAGCATCGGCAATTACAATGAGCAGTTCTTC; CDR3aa: CASIGNYNEQFF; v_gene: TRBV2; len: 12; abundance: NA; d_gene: NA; j_gene: TRBJ2-1
CDR3nt: TGTGCCAGCAGCTTACCCGGGGACTACGAGCAGTACTTC; CDR3aa: CASSLPGDYEQYF; v_gene: TRBV11-2; len: 13; abundance: once; d_gene: NA; j_gene: TRBJ2-7
CDR3nt: TGTGCCAGCAGCCCTTCAATGACGGGGGCCAACGTCCTGACTTTC; CDR3aa: CASSPSMTGANVLTF; v_gene: TRBV5-6; len: 15; abundance: NA; d_gene: NA; j_gene: TRBJ2-6
CDR3nt: TGTGCCAGCTCACCACCGGTAAGACAGCCCTACGAGCAGTACTTC; CDR3aa: CASSPPVRQPYEQYF; v_gene: TRBV18; len: 15; abundance: NA; d_gene: NA; j_gene: TRBJ2-7
CDR3nt: TGCGCCAGCAGGGCATACAGGGGGAGCACTTCACCCCTCCACTTT; CDR3aa: CASRAYRGSTSPLHF; v_gene: TRBV5-1; len: 15; abundance: once; d_gene: TRBD1; j_gene: TRBJ1-6
CDR3nt: TGTGCCTGGGAGGGACAGACCTCCTACGAGCAGTACTTC; CDR3aa: CAWEGQTSYEQYF; v_gene: TRBV30; len: 13; abundance: NA; d_gene: TRBD1; j_gene: TRBJ2-7
CDR3nt: TGTGCCTGGGGAACAGGGGTTTCATACGAGCAGTACTTC; CDR3aa: CAWGTGVSYEQYF; v_gene: TRBV30; len: 13; abundance: NA; d_gene: TRBD1; j_gene: TRBJ2-7
CDR3nt: TGTGCCAGTAGCGTTTCGGATACGCAGTATTTT; CDR3aa: CASSVSDTQYF; v_gene: TRBV19; len: 11; abundance: few; d_gene: NA; j_gene: TRBJ2-3
CDR3nt: TGTGCCAGCAGCTTAGCTGAGGGCAATCAGCCCCAGCATTTT; CDR3aa: CASSLAEGNQPQHF; v_gene: TRBV7-2; len: 14; abundance: NA; d_gene: NA; j_gene: TRBJ1-5
CDR3nt: TGTGCCAGTTACCCTCGGGACAGATGGTTCAATCAGCCCCAGCATTTT; CDR3aa: CASYPRDRWFNQPQHF; v_gene: TRBV21-1; len: 16; abundance: few; d_gene: NA; j_gene: TRBJ1-5
CDR3nt: TGTGCCACTGCAGGGATCACCGGGGAGCTGTTTTTT; CDR3aa: CATAGITGELFF; v_gene: TRBV15; len: 12; abundance: NA; d_gene: NA; j_gene: TRBJ2-2
CDR3nt: TGTGCCTGGAGTGTACAATCAGAGTACAATGAGCAGTTCTTC; CDR3aa: CAWSVQSEYNEQFF; v_gene: TRBV30; len: 14; abundance: NA; d_gene: NA; j_gene: TRBJ2-1
CDR3nt: TGCAGCGTTGAAGGGCATATGGTGTCGGGGAGTCCCTACGAGCAGTACTTC; CDR3aa: CSVEGHMVSGSPYEQYF; v_gene: TRBV29-1; len: 17; abundance: NA; d_gene: NA; j_gene: TRBJ2-7